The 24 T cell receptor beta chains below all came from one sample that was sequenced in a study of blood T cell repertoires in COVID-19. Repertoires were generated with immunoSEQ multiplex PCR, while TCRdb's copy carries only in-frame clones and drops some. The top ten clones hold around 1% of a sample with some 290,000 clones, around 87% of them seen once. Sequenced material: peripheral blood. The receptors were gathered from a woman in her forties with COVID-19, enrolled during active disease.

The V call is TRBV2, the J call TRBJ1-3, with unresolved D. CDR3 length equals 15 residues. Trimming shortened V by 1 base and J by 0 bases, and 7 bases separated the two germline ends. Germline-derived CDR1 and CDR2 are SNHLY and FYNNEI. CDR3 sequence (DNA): TGTGCCAGCAGTGAAGGCGCCGTCTCTGGAAACACCATATATTTT. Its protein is CASSEGAVSGNTIYF.

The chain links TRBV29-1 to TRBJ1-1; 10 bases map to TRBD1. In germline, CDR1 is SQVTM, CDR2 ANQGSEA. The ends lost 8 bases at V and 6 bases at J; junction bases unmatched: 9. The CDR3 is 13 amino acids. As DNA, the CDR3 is TGCAGCACCCCGGGACAGGGGATAGCTGAAGCTTTCTTT. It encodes CSTPGQGIAEAFF.

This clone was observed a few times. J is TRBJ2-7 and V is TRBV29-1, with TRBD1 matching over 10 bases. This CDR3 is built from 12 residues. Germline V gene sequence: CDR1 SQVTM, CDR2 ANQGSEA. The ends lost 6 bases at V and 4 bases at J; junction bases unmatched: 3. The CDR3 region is CSVEGQGYEQYF. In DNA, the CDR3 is TGCAGCGTGGAGGGACAGGGGTACGAGCAGTACTTC.

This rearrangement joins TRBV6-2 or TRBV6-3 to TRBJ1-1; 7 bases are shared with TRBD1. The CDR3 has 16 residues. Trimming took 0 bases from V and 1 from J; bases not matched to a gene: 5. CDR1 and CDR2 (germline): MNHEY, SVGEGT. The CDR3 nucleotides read TGTGCCAGCAGTTACTCGTGGGGACAGCCGAACACTGAAGCTTTCTTT. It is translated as CASSYSWGQPNTEAFF.

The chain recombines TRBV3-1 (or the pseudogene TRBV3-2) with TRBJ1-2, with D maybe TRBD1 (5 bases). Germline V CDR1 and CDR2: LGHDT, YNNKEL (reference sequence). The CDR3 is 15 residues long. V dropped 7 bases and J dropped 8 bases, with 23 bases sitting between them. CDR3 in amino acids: CASNPGRGKGNGYTF. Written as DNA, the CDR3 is TGTGCCAGCAACCCCGGGCGGGGGAAAGGAAACGGCTACACCTTC.

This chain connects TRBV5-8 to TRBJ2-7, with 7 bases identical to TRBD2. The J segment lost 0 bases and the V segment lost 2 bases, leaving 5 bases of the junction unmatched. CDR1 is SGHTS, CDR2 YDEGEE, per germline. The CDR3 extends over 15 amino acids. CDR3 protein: CASSFYRTSSYEQYF. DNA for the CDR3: TGTGCCAGCAGCTTTTATAGGACTAGCTCCTACGAGCAGTACTTC.

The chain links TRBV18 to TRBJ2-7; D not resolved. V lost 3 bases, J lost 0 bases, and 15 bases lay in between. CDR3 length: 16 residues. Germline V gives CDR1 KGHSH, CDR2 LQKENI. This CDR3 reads CASSPGRSVSSYEQYF. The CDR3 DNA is TGTGCCAGCTCACCCGGCCGGAGTGTAAGCTCCTACGAGCAGTACTTC. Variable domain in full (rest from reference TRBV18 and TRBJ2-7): NAGVMQNPRHLVRRRGQEARLRCSPMKGHSHVYWYRQLPEEGLKFMVYLQKENIIDESGMPKERFSAEFPKEGPSILRIQQVVRGDSAAYFCASSPGRSVSSYEQYFGPGTRLTVT.

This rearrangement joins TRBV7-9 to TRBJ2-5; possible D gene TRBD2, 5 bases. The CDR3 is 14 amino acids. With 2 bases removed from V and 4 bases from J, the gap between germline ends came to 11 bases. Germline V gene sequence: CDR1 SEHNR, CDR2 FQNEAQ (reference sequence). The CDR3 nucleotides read TGTGCCAGCAGCTTACCGGGGTCGGGAGAGACCCAGTACTTC. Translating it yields CASSLPGSGETQYF. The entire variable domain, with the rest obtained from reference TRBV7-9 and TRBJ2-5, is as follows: DTGVSQNPRHKITKRGQNVTFRCDPISEHNRLYWYRQTLGQGPEFLTYFQNEAQLEKSRLLSDRFSAERPKGSFSTLEIQRTEQGDSAMYLCASSLPGSGETQYFGPGTRLLVL.

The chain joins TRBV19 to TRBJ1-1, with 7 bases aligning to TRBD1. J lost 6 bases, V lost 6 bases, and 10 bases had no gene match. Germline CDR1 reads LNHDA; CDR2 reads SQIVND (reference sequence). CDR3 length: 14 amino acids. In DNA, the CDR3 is TGTGCCAGTAGCCCGAAACAGGGGTACTCTGAAGCTTTCTTT. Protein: CASSPKQGYSEAFF.

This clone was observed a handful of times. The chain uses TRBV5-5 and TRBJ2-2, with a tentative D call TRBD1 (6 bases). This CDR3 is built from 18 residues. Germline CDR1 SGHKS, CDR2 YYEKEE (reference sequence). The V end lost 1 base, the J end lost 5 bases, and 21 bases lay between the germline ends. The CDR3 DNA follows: TGTGCCAGCAGCTTGAAGTTGATTAGGGACATGAGAACCGGGGAGCTGTTTTTT. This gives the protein CASSLKLIRDMRTGELFF. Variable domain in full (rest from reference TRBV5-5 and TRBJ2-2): DAGVTQSPTHLIKTRGQQVTLRCSPISGHKSVSWYQQVLGQGPQFIFQYYEKEERGRGNFPDRFSARQFPNYSSELNVNALLLGDSALYLCASSLKLIRDMRTGELFFGEGSRLTVL.

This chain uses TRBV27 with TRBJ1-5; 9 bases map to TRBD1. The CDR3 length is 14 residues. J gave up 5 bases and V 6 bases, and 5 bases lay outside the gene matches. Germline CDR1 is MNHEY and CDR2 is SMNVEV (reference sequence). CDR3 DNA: TGTGCCAGCAGCCCGGGACAGGGCTATCAGCCCCAGCATTTT. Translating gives CASSPGQGYQPQHF.

This chain's CDR3 is CASSWGQGISEQYF. As DNA, the CDR3 is TGTGCCAGCAGCTGGGGACAGGGGATTTCCGAGCAGTACTTC. The rearrangement links TRBV5-4 to TRBJ2-7; 10 bases fit TRBD1. CDR3 size: 14 residues. The V segment lost 3 bases and the J segment 6 bases; nucleotides outside the gene matches: 6. From germline, CDR1 is SGHNT and CDR2 YYREEE (reference sequence).

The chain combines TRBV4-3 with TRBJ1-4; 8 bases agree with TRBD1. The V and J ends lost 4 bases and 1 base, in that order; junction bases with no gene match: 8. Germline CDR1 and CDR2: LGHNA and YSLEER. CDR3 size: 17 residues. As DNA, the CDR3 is TGCGCCAGCAGCCGGGACAGGTTTCGAGGAACTAATGAAAAACTGTTTTTT. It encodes CASSRDRFRGTNEKLFF.

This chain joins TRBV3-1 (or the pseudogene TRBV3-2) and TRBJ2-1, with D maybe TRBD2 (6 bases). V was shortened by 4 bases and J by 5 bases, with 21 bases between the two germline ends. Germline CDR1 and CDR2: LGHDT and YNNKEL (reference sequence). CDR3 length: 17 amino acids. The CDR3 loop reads CASSPPRRRGYDNEQFF. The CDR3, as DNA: TGTGCCAGCAGCCCCCCTCGGAGGCGGGGTTATGACAATGAGCAGTTCTTC.

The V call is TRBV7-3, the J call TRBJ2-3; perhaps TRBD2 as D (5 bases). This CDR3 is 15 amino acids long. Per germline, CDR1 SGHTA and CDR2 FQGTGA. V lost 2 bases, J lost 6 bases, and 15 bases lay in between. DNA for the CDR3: TGTGCCAGCAGCTTATACTCAAATGGAGGCGATACGCAGTATTTT. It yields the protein CASSLYSNGGDTQYF.

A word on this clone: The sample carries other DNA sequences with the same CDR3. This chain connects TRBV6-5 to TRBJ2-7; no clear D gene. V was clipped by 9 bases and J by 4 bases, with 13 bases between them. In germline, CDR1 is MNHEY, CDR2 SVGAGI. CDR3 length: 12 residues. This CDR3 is CASSPSSYEQYF. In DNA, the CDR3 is TGTGCCAGTTCCCCCTCGAGTTACGAGCAGTACTTC.

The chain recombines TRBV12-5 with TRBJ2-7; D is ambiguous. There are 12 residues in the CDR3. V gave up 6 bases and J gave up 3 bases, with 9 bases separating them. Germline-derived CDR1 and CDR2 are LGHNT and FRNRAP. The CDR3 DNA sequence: TGTGCTAGTGGCCCCGAGTACTACGAGCAGTACTTC. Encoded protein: CASGPEYYEQYF.

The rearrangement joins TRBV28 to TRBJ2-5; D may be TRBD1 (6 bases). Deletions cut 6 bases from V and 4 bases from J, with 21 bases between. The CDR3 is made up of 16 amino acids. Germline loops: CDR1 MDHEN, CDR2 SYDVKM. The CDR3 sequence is CASSLGASRGSETQYF. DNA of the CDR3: TGTGCCAGCAGCCTGGGGGCCTCGAGGGGGTCAGAGACCCAGTACTTC. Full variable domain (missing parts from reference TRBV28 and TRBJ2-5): DVKVTQSSRYLVKRTGEKVFLECVQDMDHENMFWYRQDPGLGLRLIYFSYDVKMKEKGDIPEGYSVSREKKERFSLILESASTNQTSMYLCASSLGASRGSETQYFGPGTRLLVL.

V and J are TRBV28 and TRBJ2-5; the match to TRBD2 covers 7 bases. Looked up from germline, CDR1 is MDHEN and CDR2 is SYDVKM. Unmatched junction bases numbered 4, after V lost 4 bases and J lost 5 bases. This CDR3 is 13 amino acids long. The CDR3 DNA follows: TGTGCCAGCAGTTCTGGACTAGGCGAGACCCAGTACTTC. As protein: CASSSGLGETQYF.

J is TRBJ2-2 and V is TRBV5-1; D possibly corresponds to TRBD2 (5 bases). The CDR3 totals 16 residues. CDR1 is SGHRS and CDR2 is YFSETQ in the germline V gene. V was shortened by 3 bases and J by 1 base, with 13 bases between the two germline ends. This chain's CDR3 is CASSWAGLRNTGELFF. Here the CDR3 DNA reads TGCGCCAGCAGCTGGGCGGGCCTCCGGAACACCGGGGAGCTGTTTTTT.

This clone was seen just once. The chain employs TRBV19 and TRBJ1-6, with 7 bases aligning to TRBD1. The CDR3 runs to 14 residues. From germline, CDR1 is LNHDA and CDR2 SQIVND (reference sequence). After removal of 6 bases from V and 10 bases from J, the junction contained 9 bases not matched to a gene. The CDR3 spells CASSQTGVNSPLHF. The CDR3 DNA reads TGTGCCAGTAGCCAAACAGGGGTTAACTCACCCCTCCACTTT.

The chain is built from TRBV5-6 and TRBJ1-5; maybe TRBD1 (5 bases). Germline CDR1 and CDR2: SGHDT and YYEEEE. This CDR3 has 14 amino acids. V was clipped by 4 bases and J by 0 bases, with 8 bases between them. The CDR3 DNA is TGTGCCAGCAGCAAGGGGTATAGCAATCAGCCCCAGCATTTT. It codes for CASSKGYSNQPQHF.

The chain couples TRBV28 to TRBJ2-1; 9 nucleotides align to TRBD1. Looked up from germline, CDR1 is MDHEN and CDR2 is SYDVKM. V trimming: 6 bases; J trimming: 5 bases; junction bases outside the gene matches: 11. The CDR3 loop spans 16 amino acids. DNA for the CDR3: TGTGCCAGCAGCGAATGGGGACAGGGTTTTAACAATGAGCAGTTCTTC. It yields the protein CASSEWGQGFNNEQFF.

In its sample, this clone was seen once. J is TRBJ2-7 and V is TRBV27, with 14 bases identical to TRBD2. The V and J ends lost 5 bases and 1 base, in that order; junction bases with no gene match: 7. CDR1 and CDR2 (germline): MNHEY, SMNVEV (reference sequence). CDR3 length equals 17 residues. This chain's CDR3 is CASSHRLAGGPSYEQYF. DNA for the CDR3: TGTGCCAGCAGTCACCGACTAGCGGGAGGGCCGTCCTACGAGCAGTACTTC.